The clone carrying this TCR beta chain was seen just once. The antigen remains undetermined. These data belong to a study of shared clonotypes between healthy human individuals. Study in general: CD4 naive cells filled three plates per donor, CD4 memory three, CD8 naive two and CD8 memory one.

CDR1 LNHDA and CDR2 SQIVND come from the germline V gene (reference sequence). This CDR3 spans 14 amino acids. Between the trimmed V and J ends, which lost 0 bases and 6 bases, there was a span of 8 bases. Original handling: Filtering differed since immunoSEQ provided only junctions, with no quality scores. Sequenced by immunoSEQ multiplex PCR; TCRdb stores in-frame clones only, minus some. From that table come the V and J calls and clone size; the DNA was used to work out D and trimming. Here the sample spans 700,000 or so clones, more than 70% being singletons. Study-wide results and caveats: Richness estimates generally favored naive over memory subsets. When compared with the clonotypes that were shared by all four sorted-subset donors, the non-shared clonotypes turned out to have lower generation probabilities.

The chain recombines TRBV19 with TRBJ2-2; tentatively, D is TRBD2 (7 bases). Input material: memory CD4+ T cells sorted from blood. As to subset: CD45RA-negative fraction. This sequence originates from a woman aged 30 to 39 in good health. The CDR3 nucleotides are TGTGCCAGTAGTATAGACGGGGGGCCCGGGGAGCTGTTTTTT. Its protein product is CASSIDGGPGELFF.